This entry features one TCR beta chain sequence. The sample is drawn from a study of blood T cell repertoires in COVID-19. Germline trimming cut 2 bases from V and 4 bases from J; bases unmatched to any gene: 17. The CDR3 consists of 20 residues. In germline, CDR1 is MDHEN, CDR2 SYDVKM. Source study methods: Amplified reference gene primers provided the basis for estimating nucleated cell counts. Libraries were prepared by immunoSEQ multiplex PCR; TCRdb keeps only in-frame clonotypes and omits some of them. V, J and clone size derive from that table, while D and trimming were established from the DNA sequence. The sample records 200,000 to 250,000 clones, 80% to 95% being singletons.

This chain links TRBV28 with TRBJ2-1, with 10 nucleotides matching TRBD2. The clonotype originates from a man aged 55 to 69 with COVID-19, enrolled during active disease. The sequencing input was peripheral blood. Here the CDR3 reads CASSLPPRTSGVRRYNEQFF. The CDR3 DNA sequence: TGTGCCAGCAGTTTACCCCCCCGGACTAGCGGCGTAAGAAGATACAATGAGCAGTTCTTC.